Each of the 8 T cell receptor beta chains below was sequenced from the same sample in a study of Siglec-9 on CD8 T cells in melanoma. This table comes from immunoSEQ multiplex PCR, and its TCRdb copy is limited to in-frame clones, with some not included. This sample has around 39,000 clones, with about four fifths found just once. Sequenced: Siglec-9- CD8+ T cells sorted from blood. These receptors originate from a human donor in good health.

This clone was seen a handful of times. The chain combines TRBV27 with TRBJ2-1; 16 nucleotides line up with TRBD2. The CDR3 runs to 15 residues. The V gene's germline CDR1 is MNHEY and CDR2 SMNVEV (reference sequence). J was trimmed by 8 bases and V by 8 bases; bases with no gene match: 6. CDR3 sequence: CASGTSGGAMDEQFF. DNA for the CDR3: TGTGCCAGCGGGACTAGCGGGGGGGCCATGGATGAGCAGTTCTTC.

This rearrangement joins TRBV4-2 to TRBJ2-3, with a tentative D call TRBD2 (5 bases). The CDR3 contains 15 residues. CDR1 is LGHNA and CDR2 is YNFKEQ in the germline V gene. Trimming removed 0 bases from V and 2 bases from J, with 9 bases in between. The CDR3 DNA is TGTGCCAGCAGCCAAGATAACGGGAACACAGATACGCAGTATTTT. This encodes CASSQDNGNTDTQYF.

This clone was detected only a few times. CDR3 residues: CAWSVRGRRGTEAFF. The CDR3, as DNA: TGTGCCTGGAGTGTACGGGGCAGAAGAGGCACTGAAGCTTTCTTT. The chain couples TRBV30 to TRBJ1-1, with a weak D call TRBD1 (5 bases). Germline V gene lookup returns CDR1 GTSNPN and CDR2 SVGIG (reference sequence). The CDR3 is 15 residues long. Deletions cut 0 bases from V and 4 bases from J, with 15 bases between.

This clone was observed a handful of times. The chain has TRBV27 and TRBJ1-6; 8 bases are a match to TRBD1. CDR1 is MNHEY and CDR2 is SMNVEV in the germline V gene (reference sequence). This CDR3 spans 16 amino acids. J lost 11 bases, V lost 0 bases, and 9 bases had no gene match. CDR3 DNA sequence: TGTGCCAGCAGTTTATCGGAACCGGGGGGACAGGCACCCCTCCACTTT. Translated, it gives CASSLSEPGGQAPLHF.

The chain is built from TRBV11-2 and TRBJ1-1, with a possible D match to TRBD1 (5 bases). Per the germline V gene, CDR1 is SGHAT and CDR2 is FQNNGV. V lost 8 bases to trimming and J lost 3 bases, with 16 bases between them. This CDR3 contains 14 residues. The CDR3 bases are TGTGCCAGCGCCCCCCTCAGGGTCTACACTGAAGCTTTCTTT. Translated, it gives CASAPLRVYTEAFF.

The CDR3 loop reads CASSENRDHYGYTF. Written as DNA, the CDR3 is TGCGCCAGCAGTGAGAACCGGGACCACTATGGCTACACCTTC. The chain has TRBV5-1 and TRBJ1-2; D perhaps matches TRBD1 (5 bases). With 5 bases removed from V and 3 bases from J, the gap between germline ends came to 14 bases. The CDR3 consists of 14 residues. CDR1 and CDR2 from the germline V gene are SGHRS and YFSETQ.

This chain links TRBV6-5 with TRBJ1-4; D is uncertain. Germline assignment: CDR1 MNHEY and CDR2 SVGAGI. Trimming stripped 4 bases from V and 7 bases from J, with 13 bases between. The CDR3 runs 14 residues. The DNA of the CDR3 is TGTGCCAGCAGTTTTAGCCCGCGAGGTGAAAAACTGTTTTTT. Translated, it gives CASSFSPRGEKLFF.

The chain employs TRBV7-9 and TRBJ1-3; tentative D call: TRBD1 (5 bases). CDR3 length: 15 amino acids. Germline V gene lookup returns CDR1 SEHNR and CDR2 FQNEAQ (reference sequence). V lost 1 base, J lost 4 bases, and 11 bases lay in between. The CDR3 nucleotides are TGTGCCAGCAGCTTAGTCCGACAGATGGGAAACACCATATATTTT. Its translation: CASSLVRQMGNTIYF.